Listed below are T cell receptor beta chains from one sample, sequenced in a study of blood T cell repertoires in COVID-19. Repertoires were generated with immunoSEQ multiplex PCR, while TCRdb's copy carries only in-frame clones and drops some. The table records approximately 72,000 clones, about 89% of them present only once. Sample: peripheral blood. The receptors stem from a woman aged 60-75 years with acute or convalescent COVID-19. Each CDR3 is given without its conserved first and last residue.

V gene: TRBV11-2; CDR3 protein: ASSLWTGTEGAF
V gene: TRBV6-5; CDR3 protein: ASSRQDNEKLF
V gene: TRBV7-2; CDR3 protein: ASSRSLTDFNYGYT
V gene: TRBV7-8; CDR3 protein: ASSSSGGAGANVLT
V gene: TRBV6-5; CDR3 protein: ASRRGQGSSYEQY
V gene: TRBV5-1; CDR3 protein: ASSREDSTDTQY
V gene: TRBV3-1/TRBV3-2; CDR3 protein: ASSQVRQGGQETQY
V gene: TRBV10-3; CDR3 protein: AISEGALANYGYT
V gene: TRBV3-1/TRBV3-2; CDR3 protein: ASSQDTRIEQF
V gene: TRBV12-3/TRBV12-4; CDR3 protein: ASSLGRQSEAF
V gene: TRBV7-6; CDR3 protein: ASSLWSSGSTDTQY
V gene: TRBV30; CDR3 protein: AWSKGQGDSGNTIY
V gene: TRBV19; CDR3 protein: ASTRTGQEAEAF
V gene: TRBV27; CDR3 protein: ASSLNRGNTEAF
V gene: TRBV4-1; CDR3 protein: ASSQDLGTGGSDTQY
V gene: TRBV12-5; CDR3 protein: ARLRTDNNSPLH
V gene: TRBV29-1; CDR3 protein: SGTGVPNTEAF
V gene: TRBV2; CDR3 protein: ASSRLAGGSGELF
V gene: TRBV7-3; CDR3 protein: ASSFGSQETQY
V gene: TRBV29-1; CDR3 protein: SVAKGRRAEQF
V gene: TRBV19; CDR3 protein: ASNQAGVRGYT
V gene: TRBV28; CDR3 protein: ASTDPGQGAYEQY
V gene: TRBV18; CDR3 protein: ASSPLPGGISPGANVLT
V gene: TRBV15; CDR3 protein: ATSRTQGVNTGELF
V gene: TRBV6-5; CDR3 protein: ASSYSTGGRETQY
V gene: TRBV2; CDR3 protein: ASNPGTGGPLVWNQPQH